This TCR beta chain emerged from a study of radiotherapy plus CTLA-4 blockade in lung cancer (dated by TCRdb to 2017 to 2018). In terms of the full investigation: Among the enrolled patients, about 19% had an objective response, and 25% to 35% reached disease control. What the authors observed across the whole study: After treatment with radiotherapy and ipilimumab, TCR clones that originated in tumors expanded in peripheral blood. Early dynamic changes in blood T cell clones, together with increased serum interferon-beta after radiation, were reported as the strongest predictors of response.

Libraries were prepared through the immunoSEQ multiplex PCR assay. Not all clones reach the TCRdb copy of this immuneACCESS table, which keeps in-frame sequences only. Checked studies attribute under half of the gap to unresolved V genes and leave the rest unexplained. The sample table holds 50,000 to 65,000 clones, of which more than 75% were seen once. Around 8.8% of the sample belongs to the ten largest clones. In this study, focal radiation therapy paired with CTLA-4 blockade (ipilimumab) was tested in patients who had chemo-refractory metastatic non-small-cell lung cancer. About this clone itself: This clone's antigen is unknown. Base qualities are not recorded, but no much larger clone differs from it by a single base.

CDR1 and CDR2, per the germline V gene, are SGDLS and YYNGEE. CDR3 length: 17 amino acids, cysteine to phenylalanine. Only the CDR3 portion is preserved as DNA: 51 bases, with reading frame beginning at the first base. V loses 0 bases of germline sequence and J loses 1 base, and the interval between the two ends is 15 bases. The chain is encoded by TRBV9 joined to TRBJ2-3; the D gene is perhaps TRBD2, on 6 matching bases. The sequencing here drew on peripheral blood, taken from a patient treated with radiotherapy plus ipilimumab. This receptor was taken from a human donor with non-small cell lung cancer who had a complete response to radiotherapy plus ipilimumab. The base sequence is TGTGCCAGCAGCGTAGGTACCAGCGGGCCTCGCACAGATACGCAGTATTTT. The encoded protein is CASSVGTSGPRTDTQYF.